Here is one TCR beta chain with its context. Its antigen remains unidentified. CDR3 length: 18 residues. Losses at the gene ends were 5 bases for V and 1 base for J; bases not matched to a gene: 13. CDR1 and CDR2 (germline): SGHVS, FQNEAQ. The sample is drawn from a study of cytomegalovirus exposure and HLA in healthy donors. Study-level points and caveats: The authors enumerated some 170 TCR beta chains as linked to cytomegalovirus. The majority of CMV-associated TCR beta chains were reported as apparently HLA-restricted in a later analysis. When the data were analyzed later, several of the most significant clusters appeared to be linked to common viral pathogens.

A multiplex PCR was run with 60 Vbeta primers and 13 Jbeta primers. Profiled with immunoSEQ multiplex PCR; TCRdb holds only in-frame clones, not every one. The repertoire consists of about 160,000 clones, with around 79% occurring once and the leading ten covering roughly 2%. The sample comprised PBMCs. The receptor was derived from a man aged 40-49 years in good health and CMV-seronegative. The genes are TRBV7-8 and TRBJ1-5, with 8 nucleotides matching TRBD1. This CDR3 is CASSPDRGPSLSNQPQHF. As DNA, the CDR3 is TGTGCCAGCAGCCCCGACAGGGGCCCTTCCTTGAGCAATCAGCCCCAGCATTTT.